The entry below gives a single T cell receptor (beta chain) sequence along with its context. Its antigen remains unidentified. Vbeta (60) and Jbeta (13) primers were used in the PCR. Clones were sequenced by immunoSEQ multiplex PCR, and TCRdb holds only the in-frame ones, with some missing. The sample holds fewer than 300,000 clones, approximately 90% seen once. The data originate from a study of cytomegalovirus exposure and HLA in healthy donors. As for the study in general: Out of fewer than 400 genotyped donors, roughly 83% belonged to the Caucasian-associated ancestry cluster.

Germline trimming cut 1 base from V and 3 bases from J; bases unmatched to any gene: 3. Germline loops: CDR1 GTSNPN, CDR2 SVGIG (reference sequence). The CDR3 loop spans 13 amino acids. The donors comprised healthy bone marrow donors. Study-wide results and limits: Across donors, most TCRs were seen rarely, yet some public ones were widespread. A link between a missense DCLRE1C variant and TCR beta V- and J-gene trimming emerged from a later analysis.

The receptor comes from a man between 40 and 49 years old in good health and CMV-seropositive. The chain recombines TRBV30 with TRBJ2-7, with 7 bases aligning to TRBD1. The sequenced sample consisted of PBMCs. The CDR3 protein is CAWSDGTDYEQYF. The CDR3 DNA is TGTGCCTGGAGTGATGGGACAGACTACGAGCAGTACTTC.